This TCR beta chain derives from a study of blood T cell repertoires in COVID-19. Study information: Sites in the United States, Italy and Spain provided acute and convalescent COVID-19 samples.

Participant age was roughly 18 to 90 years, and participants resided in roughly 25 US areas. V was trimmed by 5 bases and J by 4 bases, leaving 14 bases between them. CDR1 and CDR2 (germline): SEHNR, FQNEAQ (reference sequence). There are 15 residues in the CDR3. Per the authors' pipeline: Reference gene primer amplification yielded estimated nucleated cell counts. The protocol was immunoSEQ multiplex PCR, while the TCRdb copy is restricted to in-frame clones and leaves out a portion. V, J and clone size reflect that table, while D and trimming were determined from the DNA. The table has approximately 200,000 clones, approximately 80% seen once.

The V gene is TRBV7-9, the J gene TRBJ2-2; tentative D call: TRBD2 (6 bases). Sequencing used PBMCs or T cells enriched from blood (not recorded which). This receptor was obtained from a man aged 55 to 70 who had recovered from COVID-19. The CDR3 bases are TGTGCCAGCAGCCCCCTGGGGGGTGGCACCGGGGAGCTGTTTTTT. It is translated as CASSPLGGGTGELFF. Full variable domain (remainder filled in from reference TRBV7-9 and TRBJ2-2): DTGVSQNPRHKITKRGQNVTFRCDPISEHNRLYWYRQTLGQGPEFLTYFQNEAQLEKSRLLSDRFSAERPKGSFSTLEIQRTEQGDSAMYLCASSPLGGGTGELFFGEGSRLTVL.